The 26 T cell receptor beta chains below were found in one sample sequenced in a study of T cell repertoires in ileal Crohn's disease. TCRdb keeps only in-frame clones here, not all; method: immunoSEQ multiplex PCR. The profile shows about 2,500 clones, 80% to 90% of them singletons. The source material was ileal tissue. Receptors originate from an adult with Crohn's disease.

The V and J genes are TRBV20-1 and TRBJ2-3; perhaps TRBD2 as D (5 bases). CDR1 is DFQATT, CDR2 SNEGSKA, per germline (reference sequence). The germline V and J ends were trimmed by 6 bases and 1 base, with 5 bases remaining between them. The CDR3 covers 11 residues. The CDR3 here is CSAGGTDTQYF. The CDR3 DNA reads TGCAGTGCCGGGGGCACAGATACGCAGTATTTT.

The chain links TRBV5-6 to TRBJ1-4; 9 bases agree with TRBD1. From germline, CDR1 is SGHDT and CDR2 YYEEEE. V was clipped by 3 bases and J by 2 bases; unmatched bases: 11. The length of the CDR3 is 18 residues. The chain's CDR3 is CASSWRREQGATNEKLFF. In nucleotides, the CDR3 is TGTGCCAGCAGCTGGAGGCGGGAACAGGGGGCTACTAATGAAAAACTGTTTTTT.

The chain couples TRBV10-3 to TRBJ2-2; TRBD2 matches at 7 bases. After removal of 7 bases from V and 3 bases from J, the junction contained 5 bases not matched to a gene. CDR1 is ENHRY and CDR2 is SYGVKD in the germline V gene. CDR3 length: 14 residues. The CDR3 protein is CAIKRLADTGELFF. Written as DNA, the CDR3 is TGTGCCATCAAACGTCTAGCGGACACCGGGGAGCTGTTTTTT.

This clone was counted a single time. The conserved final phenylalanine or tryptophan is absent from the CDR3, which likely points to a read error. Because the CDR3's place on the DNA is in doubt, the DNA is left out and the CDR3 is given as listed by TCRdb. V gene TRBV6-7 combines with J gene TRBJ2-4. TRBV6-7 is labeled an ORF, and its function is uncertain. The CDR3 length is 10 residues, termini included. The CDR3 protein is CASSTLRGRE.

The chain combines TRBV19 with TRBJ1-1; TRBD1 matches 11 bases. This CDR3 is built from 14 residues. CDR1 LNHDA and CDR2 SQIVND come from the germline V gene (reference sequence). The J segment lost 4 bases and the V segment lost 5 bases, leaving 3 bases of the junction unmatched. The CDR3 protein is CASSHGTGGTEAFF. The CDR3 DNA sequence: TGTGCCAGTAGTCACGGGACAGGGGGCACTGAAGCTTTCTTT.

The chain recombines TRBV9 with TRBJ1-4; D unclear. The V end was cut by 1 base, the J end by 5 bases, with 9 bases between. From germline, CDR1 is SGDLS and CDR2 YYNGEE. CDR3 length: 14 residues. The CDR3 spells CASSVSGPNEKLFF. CDR3 DNA sequence: TGTGCCAGCAGCGTATCAGGCCCCAATGAAAAACTGTTTTTT.

This chain connects TRBV7-2 to TRBJ2-5, with 9 bases aligning to TRBD1. The J segment lost 5 bases and the V segment lost 1 base, leaving 11 bases of the junction unmatched. This CDR3 has 17 amino acids. The germline V gene has CDR1 SGHTA and CDR2 FQGNSA. Written as DNA, the CDR3 is TGTGCCAGCAGCTTAGTCGCCGGGACAGGGACCGTGGAGACCCAGTACTTC. The encoded protein is CASSLVAGTGTVETQYF.

The chain carries TRBV11-3 and TRBJ2-5; the D is unclear. The CDR3 has 11 amino acids. Per the germline V gene, CDR1 is SGHNT and CDR2 is YENEEA. Trimming shortened V by 4 bases and J by 9 bases, and 9 bases separated the two germline ends. The CDR3 here is CASSSSSAQYF. Written as DNA, the CDR3 is TGTGCCAGCAGCTCGTCCTCGGCCCAGTACTTC. The whole variable domain, remainder taken from reference TRBV11-3 and TRBJ2-5, is EAGVVQSPRYKIIEKKQPVAFWCNPISGHNTLYWYLQNLGQGPELLIRYENEEAVDDSQLPKDRFSAERLKGVDSTLKIQPAELGDSAVYLCASSSSSAQYFGPGTRLLVL.

V is TRBV5-6 and J is TRBJ2-1; 15 bases match TRBD2. The CDR3 sequence is 18 residues long. The germline V gene has CDR1 SGHDT and CDR2 YYEEEE. V was clipped by 0 bases and J by 13 bases; unmatched bases: 14. CDR3 bases: TGTGCCAGCAGCTTGGAAAGAGGACTAGCGGGAGGGCCATTGGAACAGTTCTTC. Translation gives CASSLERGLAGGPLEQFF.

This rearrangement joins TRBV6-1 to TRBJ2-1, with 9 bases fitting TRBD2. This CDR3 has 16 residues. Trimming took 4 bases from V and 3 from J; bases not matched to a gene: 7. CDR1 is MNHNS and CDR2 is SASEGT in the germline V gene. The CDR3 sequence is CASSGGGLARYNEQFF. The DNA for the CDR3 is TGTGCCAGCAGTGGGGGGGGACTAGCCCGCTACAATGAGCAGTTCTTC.

V gene TRBV4-1 combines with J gene TRBJ2-3; D is perhaps TRBD1 (6 bases). Germline CDR1 and CDR2: MGHRA and YSYEKL. The CDR3 is 18 residues long. V was trimmed by 6 bases and J by 5 bases, leaving 27 bases between them. CDR3 region: CASSLTLLKAGVRDTQYF. The CDR3, as DNA: TGCGCCAGCAGTCTTACCTTACTAAAAGCAGGGGTGAGAGATACGCAGTATTTT.

This chain links TRBV18 with TRBJ1-5; 7 bases agree with TRBD1. The CDR3 consists of 15 residues. CDR1 and CDR2 from the germline V gene are KGHSH and LQKENI. The V segment lost 5 bases and the J segment 1 base; nucleotides outside the gene matches: 5. For the CDR3, the DNA is TGTGCCAGCTCAGAGCAGGGGGGCAGCAATCAGCCCCAGCATTTT. Translated, it gives CASSEQGGSNQPQHF.

The chain joins TRBV5-5 to TRBJ1-4; no definite D call. The CDR3 runs 15 residues. Germline CDR1 and CDR2: SGHKS and YYEKEE (reference sequence). The V and J ends lost 0 bases and 4 bases respectively, with 10 bases between them. The DNA for the CDR3 is TGTGCCAGCAGCTTGGCCGGCCGTGTTAATGAAAAACTGTTTTTT. It is translated as CASSLAGRVNEKLFF.

V gene TRBV5-8 combines with J gene TRBJ2-2; D not certain. V was pared by 9 bases and J by 7 bases, with 16 bases between. CDR1 and CDR2 (germline): SGHTS, YDEGEE. CDR3 length: 13 amino acids. The CDR3 protein is CATHRVIHGELFF. The CDR3 DNA follows: TGTGCCACACACCGGGTCATCCACGGGGAGCTGTTTTTT.

V usage is TRBV27 and J usage is TRBJ2-5, with 8 bases fitting TRBD2. This CDR3 comprises 15 residues. V was pared by 2 bases and J by 5 bases, with 7 bases of the junction left unmatched. Per the germline V gene, CDR1 is MNHEY and CDR2 is SMNVEV (reference sequence). The CDR3 sequence: CASSLEAGGEETQYF. The CDR3 region has the DNA TGTGCCAGCAGTTTAGAGGCGGGGGGAGAGGAGACCCAGTACTTC.

The V and J genes are TRBV7-2 and TRBJ1-2, with no clear D. Per the germline V gene, CDR1 is SGHTA and CDR2 is FQGNSA. The CDR3 is 13 residues long. V lost 2 bases and J 0 bases, leaving 4 bases between the germline ends. DNA of the CDR3: TGTGCCAGCAGCTTACAGTCTAACTATGGCTACACCTTC. The encoded protein is CASSLQSNYGYTF.

The chain carries TRBV5-1 and TRBJ2-5; TRBD1 agrees at 12 bases. The CDR3 contains 17 residues. V gave up 4 bases and J gave up 3 bases; unmatched junction bases: 10. The germline V gene has CDR1 SGHRS and CDR2 YFSETQ. The CDR3 region has the DNA TGCGCCAGCAGCCGTGGTGGGGGACAGGGGGCTAAAGAGACCCAGTACTTC. Protein: CASSRGGGQGAKETQYF.

V gene TRBV18 combines with J gene TRBJ2-3; D is possibly TRBD1 or TRBD2 (6 bases each). The germline CDR1 and CDR2 sequences are KGHSH and LQKENI. CDR3 length: 14 amino acids. Trimming shortened V by 10 bases and J by 0 bases, and 14 bases separated the two germline ends. CDR3 sequence reads: CATEGGLSTDTQYF. The CDR3 DNA is TGTGCCACCGAGGGGGGCCTAAGCACAGATACGCAGTATTTT.

This chain connects TRBV15 to TRBJ2-1; D not certain. V dropped 0 bases and J dropped 4 bases, with 7 bases sitting between them. Germline lookup yields CDR1 LNHNV and CDR2 YYDKDF (reference sequence). The CDR3 spans 14 residues. CDR3 DNA: TGTGCCACCAGCAGAGATGCGGTATACAATGAGCAGTTCTTC. Protein product: CATSRDAVYNEQFF.

The CDR3 region is CASRDRVAYGNSPLHF. CDR3 sequence (DNA): TGTGCCAGCAGGGACAGGGTAGCCTATGGTAATTCACCCCTCCACTTT. The chain carries TRBV2 and TRBJ1-6; 8 positions match TRBD1. After removal of 6 bases from V and 6 bases from J, the junction contained 10 bases not matched to a gene. The V gene's germline CDR1 is SNHLY and CDR2 FYNNEI. The CDR3 consists of 16 residues. Filled out from reference TRBV2 and TRBJ1-6, the complete variable domain reads EPEVTQTPSHQVTQMGQEVILRCVPISNHLYFYWYRQILGQKVEFLVSFYNNEISEKSEIFDDQFSVERPDGSNFTLKIRSTKLEDSAMYFCASRDRVAYGNSPLHFGNGTRLTVT.

This chain joins TRBV5-4 and TRBJ2-7; D perhaps matches TRBD1 (6 bases). Germline CDR1 is SGHNT and CDR2 is YYREEE (reference sequence). This CDR3 is 14 amino acids long. V was trimmed by 0 bases and J by 2 bases, leaving 9 bases between them. CDR3 DNA: TGTGCCAGCAGCTTGGCTACAGGGACCTACGAGCAGTACTTC. It encodes CASSLATGTYEQYF.

The J gene is TRBJ1-5, the V gene TRBV25-1; D is unclear. The CDR3 is 14 amino acids. Germline loops: CDR1 MGHDK, CDR2 SYGVNS. V lost 2 bases and J 2 bases, leaving 7 bases between the germline ends. Here the CDR3 DNA reads TGTGCCAGCAGTGAAGAGGACCGCAATCAGCCCCAGCATTTT. This sequence encodes CASSEEDRNQPQHF.

The rearrangement links TRBV6-5 to TRBJ2-7, with D perhaps matching TRBD1 (7 bases). The V and J ends lost 4 bases and 6 bases respectively, with 16 bases between them. This CDR3 region has 14 residues. CDR1 and CDR2 from the germline V gene are MNHEY and SVGAGI. In DNA, the CDR3 is TGTGCCAGCAGTTCCCGGCGACAGGGAGGCGAGCAGTACTTC. Translated, it gives CASSSRRQGGEQYF.

The rearrangement uses TRBV14 and TRBJ2-7, with D unresolved. The V and J ends lost 6 bases and 6 bases respectively, with 15 bases between them. This CDR3 region has 13 residues. Germline loops: CDR1 SGHDN, CDR2 FVKESK. DNA of the CDR3: TGTGCCAGCAGTCTGGTGATGAATCGCGAGCAGTACTTC. This sequence encodes CASSLVMNREQYF.

The V call is TRBV18, the J call TRBJ2-1; no reliable D call. V was trimmed by 3 bases and J by 0 bases, leaving 3 bases between them. CDR3 length equals 13 residues. CDR1 and CDR2 (germline): KGHSH, LQKENI. The CDR3 loop is CASSPSSYNEQFF. In DNA form, the CDR3 reads TGTGCCAGCTCACCGTCCTCCTACAATGAGCAGTTCTTC.

The V gene is TRBV12-5, the J gene TRBJ2-3; no firm D call. The V gene's germline CDR1 is LGHNT and CDR2 FRNRAP. Trimming stripped 5 bases from V and 0 bases from J, with 3 bases between. This CDR3 is built from 12 residues. The CDR3 bases are TGTGCTAGTGGTCTCAGCACAGATACGCAGTATTTT. Its protein product is CASGLSTDTQYF.